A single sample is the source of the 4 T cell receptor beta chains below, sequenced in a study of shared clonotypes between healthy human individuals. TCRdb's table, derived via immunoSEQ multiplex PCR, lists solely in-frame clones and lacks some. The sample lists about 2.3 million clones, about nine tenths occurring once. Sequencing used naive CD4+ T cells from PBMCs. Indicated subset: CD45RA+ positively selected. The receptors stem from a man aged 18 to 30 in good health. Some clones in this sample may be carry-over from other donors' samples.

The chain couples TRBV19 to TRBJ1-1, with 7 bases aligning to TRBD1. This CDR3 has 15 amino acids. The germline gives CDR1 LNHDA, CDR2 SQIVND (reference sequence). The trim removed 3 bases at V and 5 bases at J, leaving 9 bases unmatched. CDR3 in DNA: TGTGCCAGTAGTATTAGTTCGCAGGGGGGAACTGAAGCTTTCTTT. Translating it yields CASSISSQGGTEAFF.

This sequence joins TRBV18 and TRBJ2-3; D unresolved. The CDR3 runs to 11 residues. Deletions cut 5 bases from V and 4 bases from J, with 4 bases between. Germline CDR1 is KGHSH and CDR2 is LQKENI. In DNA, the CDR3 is TGTGCCAGCTCAGAACCAGATACGCAGTATTTT. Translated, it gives CASSEPDTQYF.

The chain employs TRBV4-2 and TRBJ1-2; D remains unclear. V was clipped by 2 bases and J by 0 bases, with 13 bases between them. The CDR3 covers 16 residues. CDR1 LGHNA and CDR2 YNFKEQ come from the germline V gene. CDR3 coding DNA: TGTGCCAGCAGCCAAATGGACGGGCGAGCTAACTATGGCTACACCTTC. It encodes CASSQMDGRANYGYTF.

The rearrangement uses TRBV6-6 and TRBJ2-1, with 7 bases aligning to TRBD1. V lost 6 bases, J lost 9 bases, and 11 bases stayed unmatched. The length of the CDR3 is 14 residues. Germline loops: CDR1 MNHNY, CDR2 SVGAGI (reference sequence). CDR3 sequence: CASRRQGVGAEQFF. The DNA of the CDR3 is TGTGCCAGCAGAAGACAGGGAGTAGGGGCTGAGCAGTTCTTC.